This TCR beta chain stems from a study of T-cell reconstitution after alpha-beta-depleted transplantation in children. Study-wide findings and caveats: Several hundred rapidly expanded clones from non-depleted graft cells reportedly supplied alpha-beta T cells about two months post-transplant. Counts and diversity of T cells one year after transplant came mostly from newly produced T cells.

Regarding this clonotype: Its antigen is unidentified.

A library of TCRbeta sequences, prepared with unique molecular identifiers, was generated. TCRdb reprocessed the PCR reads via MiXCR and lists one record per CDR3 protein. The sample holds about 440,000 distinct CDR3 sequences, over 40% seen once. CDR1 is MDHEN and CDR2 is SYDVKM in the germline V gene. CDR3 length: 14 residues. J lost 10 bases, V lost 5 bases, and 8 bases had no gene match. The origin of this receptor is a girl between 2 and 10 years old with aplastic anemia, due to receive a stem cell transplant. The source was PBMCs, collected before TCRalphabeta/CD19-depleted stem cell transplant. The rearrangement uses TRBV28 and TRBJ1-5; TRBD1 matches at 10 bases. The CDR3 DNA reads as TGTGCCAGCAGTCCCGGGACAGGGGTCCTTCCCCAGCATTTT. It translates to CASSPGTGVLPQHF.